The clone carrying this T cell receptor beta chain has just one count. Its antigen is currently unknown. This sample was included in a study of cytomegalovirus exposure and HLA in healthy donors. Study results and caveats: V- and J-gene trimming in TCR beta was tied to a missense DCLRE1C variant by an analysis performed later. In a later analysis, at a false discovery rate of 0.05, 16,951 TCR beta sequences were associated with HLA alleles.

CDR1 SEHNR and CDR2 FQNEAQ come from the germline V gene (reference sequence). The CDR3 is 13 residues long. With 10 bases removed from V and 0 bases from J, the gap between germline ends came to 12 bases. The PCR ran on 60 Vbeta and 13 Jbeta primers. Clones were read by immunoSEQ multiplex PCR, and TCRdb kept only the in-frame ones, dropping some. The sample holds about 160,000 clones, around nine tenths seen once. V usage is TRBV7-9 and J usage is TRBJ1-1; D is ambiguous. The receptor comes from a woman aged 25 to 39 in good health and CMV-seronegative. The specimen was PBMCs. CDR3 sequence: CATLTAVNTEAFF. As DNA, the CDR3 is TGTGCCACCCTCACTGCGGTGAACACTGAAGCTTTCTTT.